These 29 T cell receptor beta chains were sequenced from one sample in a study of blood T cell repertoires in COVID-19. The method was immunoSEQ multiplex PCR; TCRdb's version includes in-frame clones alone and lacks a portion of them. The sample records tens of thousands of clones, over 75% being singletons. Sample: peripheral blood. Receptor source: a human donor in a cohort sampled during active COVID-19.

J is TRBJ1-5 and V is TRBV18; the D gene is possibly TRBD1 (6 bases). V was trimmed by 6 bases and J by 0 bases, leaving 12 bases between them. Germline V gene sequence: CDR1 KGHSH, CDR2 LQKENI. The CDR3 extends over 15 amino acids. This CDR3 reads CASSTGGLSNQPQHF. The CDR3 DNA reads TGTGCCAGCTCCACCGGGGGGCTTAGCAATCAGCCCCAGCATTTT. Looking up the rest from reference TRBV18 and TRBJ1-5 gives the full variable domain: NAGVMQNPRHLVRRRGQEARLRCSPMKGHSHVYWYRQLPEEGLKFMVYLQKENIIDESGMPKERFSAEFPKEGPSILRIQQVVRGDSAAYFCASSTGGLSNQPQHFGDGTRLSIL.

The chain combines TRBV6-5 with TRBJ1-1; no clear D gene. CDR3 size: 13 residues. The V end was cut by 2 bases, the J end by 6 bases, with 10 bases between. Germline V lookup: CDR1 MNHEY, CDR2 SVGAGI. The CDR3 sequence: CASSYGPGAEAFF. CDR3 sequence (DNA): TGTGCCAGCAGTTACGGCCCCGGGGCTGAAGCTTTCTTT.

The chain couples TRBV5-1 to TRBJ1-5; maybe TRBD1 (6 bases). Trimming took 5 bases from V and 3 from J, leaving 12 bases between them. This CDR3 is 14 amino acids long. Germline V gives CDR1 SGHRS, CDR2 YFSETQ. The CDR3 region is CASSSTGVNQPQHF. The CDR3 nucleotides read TGCGCCAGCAGTTCGACAGGCGTCAATCAGCCCCAGCATTTT.

CDR3 amino acids: CASSEHKGAEKLFF. DNA for the CDR3: TGTGCCAGCAGTGAACACAAGGGGGCTGAAAAACTGTTTTTT. The V call is TRBV6-1, the J call TRBJ1-4, with TRBD1 identical over 7 bases. The trim removed 2 bases at V and 7 bases at J, leaving 4 bases unmatched. The CDR3 sequence is 14 residues long. The germline CDR1 and CDR2 sequences are MNHNS and SASEGT.

The CDR3 reads CASSQGQSRNSPLHF. In nucleotides, the CDR3 is TGTGCCAGCAGCCAAGGACAGTCCCGTAATTCACCCCTCCACTTT. V is TRBV3-1 (or the pseudogene TRBV3-2) and J is TRBJ1-6; TRBD1 might be the D (5 bases). Germline CDR1 reads LGHDT; CDR2 reads YNNKEL (reference sequence). The CDR3 is 15 amino acids. V was shortened by 1 base and J by 6 bases, with 10 bases between the two germline ends.

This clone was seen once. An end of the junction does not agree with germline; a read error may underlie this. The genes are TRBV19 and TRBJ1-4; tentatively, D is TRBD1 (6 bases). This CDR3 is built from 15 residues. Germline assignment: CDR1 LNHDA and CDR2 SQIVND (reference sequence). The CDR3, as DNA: TGTGCCAGTAGTCCCCGACAGGCAACGAATGAAAAACTGTTTTTT. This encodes CASSPRQATNEKLFF.

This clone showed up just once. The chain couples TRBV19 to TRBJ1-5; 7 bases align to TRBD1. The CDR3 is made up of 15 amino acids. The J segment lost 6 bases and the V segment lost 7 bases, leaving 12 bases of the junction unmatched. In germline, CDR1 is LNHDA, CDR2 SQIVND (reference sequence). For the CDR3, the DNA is TGTGCCAGTACCGCCAGACAGGGTTTGATTCAGCCCCAGCATTTT. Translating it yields CASTARQGLIQPQHF.

The CDR3 DNA is TGTGCCAGCAGTGCCCACGGACAGCAAGAGACCCAGTACTTC. Translating gives CASSAHGQQETQYF. The chain carries TRBV27 and TRBJ2-5; a weak D match, TRBD1 (6 bases). Trimming removed 5 bases from V and 2 bases from J, with 12 bases in between. The CDR3 extends over 14 amino acids. From germline, CDR1 is MNHEY and CDR2 SMNVEV (reference sequence).

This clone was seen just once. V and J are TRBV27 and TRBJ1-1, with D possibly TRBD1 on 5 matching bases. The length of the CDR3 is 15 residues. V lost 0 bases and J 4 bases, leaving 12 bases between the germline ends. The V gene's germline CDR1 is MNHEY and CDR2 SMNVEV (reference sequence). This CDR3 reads CASSLSGLRVTEAFF. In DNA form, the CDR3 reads TGTGCCAGCAGTTTATCTGGGCTCAGGGTCACTGAAGCTTTCTTT.

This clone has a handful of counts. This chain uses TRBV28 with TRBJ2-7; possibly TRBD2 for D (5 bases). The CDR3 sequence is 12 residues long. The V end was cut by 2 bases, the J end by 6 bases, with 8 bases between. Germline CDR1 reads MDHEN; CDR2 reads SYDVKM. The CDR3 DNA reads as TGTGCCAGCAGTTTACCGGGGAGCGAGCAGTACTTC. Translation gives CASSLPGSEQYF.

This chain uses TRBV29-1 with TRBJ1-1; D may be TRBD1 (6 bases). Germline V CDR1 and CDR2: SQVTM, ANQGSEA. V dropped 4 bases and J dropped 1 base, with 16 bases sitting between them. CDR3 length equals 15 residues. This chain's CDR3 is CSVGTVGGANTEAFF. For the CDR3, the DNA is TGCAGCGTTGGCACCGTGGGGGGGGCGAACACTGAAGCTTTCTTT.

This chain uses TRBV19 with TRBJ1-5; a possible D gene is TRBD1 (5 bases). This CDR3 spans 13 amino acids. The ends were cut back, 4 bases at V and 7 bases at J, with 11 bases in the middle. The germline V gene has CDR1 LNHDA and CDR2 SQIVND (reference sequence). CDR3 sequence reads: CASSRGGEQPQHF. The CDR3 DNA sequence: TGTGCCAGTAGTAGGGGAGGGGAACAGCCCCAGCATTTT.

The CDR3 loop is CASRLSTRDEQYF. In DNA, the CDR3 is TGTGCCAGCAGACTTAGTACGAGAGACGAGCAGTACTTC. V is TRBV28 and J is TRBJ2-7; D unresolved. Per the germline V gene, CDR1 is MDHEN and CDR2 is SYDVKM. The V end was cut by 6 bases, the J end by 5 bases, with 14 bases between. This CDR3 has 13 amino acids.

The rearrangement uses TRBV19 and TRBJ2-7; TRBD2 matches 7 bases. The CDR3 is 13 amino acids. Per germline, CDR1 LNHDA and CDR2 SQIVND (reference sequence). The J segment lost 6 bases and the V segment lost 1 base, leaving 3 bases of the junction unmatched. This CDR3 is CASSIGGGVEQYF. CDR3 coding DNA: TGTGCCAGTAGTATAGGGGGGGGTGTCGAGCAGTACTTC.

The CDR3 reads CASSSRGGNEKLFF. CDR3 DNA: TGTGCCAGCAGCTCCAGGGGCGGAAATGAAAAACTGTTTTTT. The rearrangement joins TRBV5-4 to TRBJ1-4; maybe TRBD1 (6 bases). V lost 3 bases and J 5 bases, leaving 11 bases between the germline ends. The germline V gene has CDR1 SGHNT and CDR2 YYREEE (reference sequence). The CDR3 spans 14 residues.

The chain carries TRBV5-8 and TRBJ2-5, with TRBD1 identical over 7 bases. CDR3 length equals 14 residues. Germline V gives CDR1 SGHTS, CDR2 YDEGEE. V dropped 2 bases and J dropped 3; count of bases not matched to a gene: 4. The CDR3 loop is CASSFLTGKETQYF. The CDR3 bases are TGTGCCAGCAGCTTCTTGACAGGGAAAGAGACCCAGTACTTC.

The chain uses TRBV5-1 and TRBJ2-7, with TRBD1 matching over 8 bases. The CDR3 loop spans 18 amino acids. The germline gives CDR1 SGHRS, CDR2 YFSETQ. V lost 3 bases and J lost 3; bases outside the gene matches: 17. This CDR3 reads CASSSLRTGSTSVYEQYF. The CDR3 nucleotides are TGCGCCAGCAGCTCCCTCCGGACAGGGTCTACCTCCGTCTACGAGCAGTACTTC.

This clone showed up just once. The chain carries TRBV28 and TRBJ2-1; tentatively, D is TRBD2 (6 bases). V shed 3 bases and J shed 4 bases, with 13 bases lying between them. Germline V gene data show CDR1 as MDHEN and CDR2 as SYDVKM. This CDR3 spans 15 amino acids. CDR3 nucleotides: TGTGCCAGCAGTTTCCAGCTTAGCGGTTACAATGAGCAGTTCTTC. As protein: CASSFQLSGYNEQFF. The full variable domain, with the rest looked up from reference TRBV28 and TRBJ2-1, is DVKVTQSSRYLVKRTGEKVFLECVQDMDHENMFWYRQDPGLGLRLIYFSYDVKMKEKGDIPEGYSVSREKKERFSLILESASTNQTSMYLCASSFQLSGYNEQFFGPGTRLTVL.

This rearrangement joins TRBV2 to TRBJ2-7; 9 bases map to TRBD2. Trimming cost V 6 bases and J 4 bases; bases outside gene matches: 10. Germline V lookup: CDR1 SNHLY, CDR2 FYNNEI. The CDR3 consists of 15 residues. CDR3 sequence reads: CASSLTGRGGYEQYF. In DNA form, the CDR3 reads TGTGCCAGCAGCCTTACCGGGCGGGGGGGGTACGAGCAGTACTTC.

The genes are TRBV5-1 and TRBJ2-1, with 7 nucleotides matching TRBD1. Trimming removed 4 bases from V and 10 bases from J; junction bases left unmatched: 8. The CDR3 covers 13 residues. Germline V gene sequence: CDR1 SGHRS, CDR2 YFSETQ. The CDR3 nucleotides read TGCGCCAGCAGCGGGGACAGTACCTGGGAGCAGTTCTTC. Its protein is CASSGDSTWEQFF.

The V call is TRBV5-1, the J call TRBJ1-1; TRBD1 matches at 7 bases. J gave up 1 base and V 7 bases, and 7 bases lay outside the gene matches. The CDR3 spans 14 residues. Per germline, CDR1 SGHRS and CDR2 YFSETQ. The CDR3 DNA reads TGCGCCAGCGGCAAAACAGGGGAGAACACTGAAGCTTTCTTT. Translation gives CASGKTGENTEAFF.

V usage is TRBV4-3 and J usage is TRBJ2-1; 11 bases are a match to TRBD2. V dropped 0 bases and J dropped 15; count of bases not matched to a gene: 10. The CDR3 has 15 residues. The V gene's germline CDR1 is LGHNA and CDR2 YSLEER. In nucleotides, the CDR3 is TGCGCCAGCAGCCAAGATACTAGCGGGGGAAATGGACGGTTCTTC. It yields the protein CASSQDTSGGNGRFF.

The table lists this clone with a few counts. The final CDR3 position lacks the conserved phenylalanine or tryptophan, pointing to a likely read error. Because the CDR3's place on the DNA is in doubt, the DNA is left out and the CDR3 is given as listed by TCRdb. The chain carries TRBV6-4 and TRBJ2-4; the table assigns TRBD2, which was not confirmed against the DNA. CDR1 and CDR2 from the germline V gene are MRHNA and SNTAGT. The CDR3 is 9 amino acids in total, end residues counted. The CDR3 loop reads CASSDGLGG.

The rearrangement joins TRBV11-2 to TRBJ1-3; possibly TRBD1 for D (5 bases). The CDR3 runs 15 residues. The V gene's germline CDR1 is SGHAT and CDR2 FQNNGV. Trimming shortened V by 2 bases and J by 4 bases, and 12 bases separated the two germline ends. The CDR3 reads CASSLTTVIGNTIYF. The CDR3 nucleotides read TGTGCCAGCAGCTTAACGACAGTGATCGGAAACACCATATATTTT.

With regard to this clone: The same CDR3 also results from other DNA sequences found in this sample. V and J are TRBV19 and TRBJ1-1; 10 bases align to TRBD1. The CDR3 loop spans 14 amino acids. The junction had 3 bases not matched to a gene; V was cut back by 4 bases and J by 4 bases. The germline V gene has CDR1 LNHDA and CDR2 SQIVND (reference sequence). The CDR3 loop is CASSTRTGGTEAFF. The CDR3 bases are TGTGCCAGTAGTACCCGGACAGGGGGCACTGAAGCTTTCTTT.

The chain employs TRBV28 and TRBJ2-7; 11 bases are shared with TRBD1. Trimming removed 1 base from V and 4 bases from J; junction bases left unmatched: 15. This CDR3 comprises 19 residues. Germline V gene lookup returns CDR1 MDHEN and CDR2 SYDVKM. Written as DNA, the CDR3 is TGTGCCAGCAGTTTATATCTGCCACTGACCGGGACAGGGGGTTACGAGCAGTACTTC. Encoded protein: CASSLYLPLTGTGGYEQYF.

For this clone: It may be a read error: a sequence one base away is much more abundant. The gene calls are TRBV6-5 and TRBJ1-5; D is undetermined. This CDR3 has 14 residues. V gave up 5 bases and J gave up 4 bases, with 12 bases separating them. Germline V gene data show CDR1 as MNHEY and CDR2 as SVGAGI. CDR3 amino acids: CASSHHGLNQPQHF. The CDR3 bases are TGTGCCAGCAGTCATCATGGACTAAATCAGCCCCAGCATTTT.

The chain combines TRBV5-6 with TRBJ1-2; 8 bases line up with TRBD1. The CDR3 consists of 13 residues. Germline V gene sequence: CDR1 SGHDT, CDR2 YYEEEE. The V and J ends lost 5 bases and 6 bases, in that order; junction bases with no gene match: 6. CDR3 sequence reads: CASRVTGGNGYTF. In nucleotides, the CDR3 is TGTGCCAGCAGAGTAACAGGGGGGAATGGCTACACCTTC.

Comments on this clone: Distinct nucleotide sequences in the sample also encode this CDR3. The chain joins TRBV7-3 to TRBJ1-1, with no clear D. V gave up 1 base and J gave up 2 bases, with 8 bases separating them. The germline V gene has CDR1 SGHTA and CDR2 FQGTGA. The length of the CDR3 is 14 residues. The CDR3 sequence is CASSLRGLNTEAFF. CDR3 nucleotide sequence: TGTGCCAGCAGCTTAAGAGGTCTCAACACTGAAGCTTTCTTT.